Following are 18 T cell receptor beta chains from one sample sequenced in a study of human T cells and chemical hapten exposure. TCRdb redid the calling of the RACE reads with MiXCR, one entry per CDR3 protein. The sample carries tens of thousands of distinct CDR3 sequences, around 9.5% recorded once. Time point in this sample: patch test 1, 2 weeks after DPC sensitization. Treatment given: therapeutic diphenylcyclopropenone sensitization with weekly scalp DPC. The input for sequencing was whole blood, taken in connection with sensitization to the hapten diphenylcyclopropenone (DPC). The receptors derive from a middle-aged woman with alopecia areata. Some clones in this sample may be carry-over from other donors' samples.

The chain has TRBV7-2 and TRBJ2-3; D gene ambiguous. The CDR3 has 8 residues. V was clipped by 11 bases and J by 8 bases, with 5 bases between them. CDR1 and CDR2 (germline): SGHTA, FQGNSA. CDR3 DNA: TGTGCCGTTGGTACGCAGTATTTT. Its protein product is CAVGTQYF. Filled out from reference TRBV7-2 and TRBJ2-3, the complete variable domain reads GAGVSQSPSNKVTEKGKDVELRCDPISGHTALYWYRQSLGQGLEFLIYFQGNSAPDKSGLPSDRFSAERTGGSVSTLTIQRTQQEDSAVYLCAVGTQYFGPGTRLTVL.

This clonotype was found many times. J is TRBJ2-7 and V is TRBV3-1, with TRBD1 identical over 7 bases. The CDR3 loop spans 14 amino acids. Looked up from germline, CDR1 is LGHDT and CDR2 is YNNKEL (reference sequence). Trimming cost V 2 bases and J 1 base; bases outside gene matches: 2. Written as DNA, the CDR3 is TGTGCCAGCAGCCAAACGGGACAGTCCTACGAGCAGTACTTC. Its protein product is CASSQTGQSYEQYF.

This clonotype was counted only a few times. This chain links TRBV12-3 or TRBV12-4 with TRBJ2-7; 7 bases are shared with TRBD1. Trimming at V came to 6 bases and at J to 5 bases, leaving 4 bases not matched to a gene. The CDR3 sequence is 12 residues long. This CDR3 is CASSPTGDEQYF. In nucleotides, the CDR3 is TGTGCCAGCAGCCCCACAGGGGACGAGCAGTACTTC.

At least ten counts were recorded for this clonotype. This sequence joins TRBV6-2 or TRBV6-3 and TRBJ1-2; possible D gene TRBD1, 5 bases. Trimming removed 2 bases from V and 3 bases from J, with 7 bases in between. Germline loops: CDR1 MNHEY, CDR2 SVGEGT. This CDR3 contains 13 residues. CDR3 residues: CASSYGRDYGYTF. CDR3 nucleotides: TGTGCCAGCAGTTACGGCAGGGACTATGGCTACACCTTC.

This clonotype turned up a few times. The gene calls are TRBV6-2 or TRBV6-3 and TRBJ2-1; TRBD2 agrees at 13 bases. Germline loops: CDR1 MNHEY, CDR2 SVGEGT. This CDR3 comprises 16 residues. V lost 4 bases and J lost 9; bases outside the gene matches: 9. Here the CDR3 reads CASSSRLTSGGPEQFF. The CDR3 nucleotides are TGTGCCAGCAGTTCCCGTTTGACTAGCGGGGGGCCTGAGCAGTTCTTC.

This clonotype was seen repeatedly, ten times or more. This rearrangement joins TRBV6-5 to TRBJ2-3, with D unclear. Germline-derived CDR1 and CDR2 are MNHEY and SVGAGI. V lost 3 bases and J 4 bases, leaving 8 bases between the germline ends. CDR3 length equals 13 residues. This CDR3 is CASSYNRADTQYF. The CDR3 DNA is TGTGCCAGCAGTTATAATAGGGCAGATACGCAGTATTTT.

This chain connects TRBV20-1 to TRBJ2-2; D unclear. This CDR3 has 12 residues. The V end was cut by 5 bases, the J end by 6 bases, with 10 bases between. Germline V gene data show CDR1 as DFQATT and CDR2 as SNEGSKA (reference sequence). The CDR3: CSAPRRSGELFF. The CDR3 region has the DNA TGCAGTGCTCCGCGCCGCTCCGGGGAGCTGTTTTTT.

The chain has TRBV12-3 or TRBV12-4 and TRBJ2-7; either TRBD1 or TRBD2 may supply D (5 bases each). This CDR3 is 15 amino acids long. V gave up 1 base and J gave up 6 bases, with 16 bases separating them. CDR3 amino acids: CASSLGDGSWVEQYF. The CDR3 coding sequence is TGTGCCAGCAGTTTAGGGGACGGATCCTGGGTCGAGCAGTACTTC.

The gene calls are TRBV4-3 and TRBJ2-7; 7 nucleotides match TRBD1. V shed 0 bases, J shed 11 bases, and the junction held 7 bases outside the gene matches. Germline CDR1 LGHNA, CDR2 YSLEER. The CDR3 consists of 13 residues. Written as DNA, the CDR3 is TGCGCCAGCAGCCAAGAGACTTGGGGACAGAAGTACTTC. Protein sequence: CASSQETWGQKYF.

V usage is TRBV9 and J usage is TRBJ1-4; 10 bases map to TRBD1. Per germline, CDR1 SGDLS and CDR2 YYNGEE. J gave up 7 bases and V 4 bases, and 4 bases lay outside the gene matches. There are 14 residues in the CDR3. The CDR3 region has the DNA TGTGCCAGCAGCCCTGGGACAGGGGCTGAAAAACTGTTTTTT. Its protein product is CASSPGTGAEKLFF.

This clonotype occurred many times. This chain connects TRBV4-2 to TRBJ2-7, with D possibly matching TRBD1 (5 bases). The CDR3 consists of 13 residues. Germline V gene data show CDR1 as LGHNA and CDR2 as YNFKEQ. V gave up 0 bases and J gave up 3 bases, with 6 bases separating them. CDR3 amino acids: CASSQDRGYEQYF. In DNA, the CDR3 is TGTGCCAGCAGCCAAGATAGGGGCTACGAGCAGTACTTC.

This clonotype was found a few times. This chain joins TRBV7-6 and TRBJ2-1; a weak D match, TRBD1 (5 bases). V shed 0 bases and J shed 12 bases, with 12 bases lying between them. CDR1 and CDR2 (germline): SGHVS, FNYEAQ. This CDR3 has 13 amino acids. CDR3 protein: CASSLALHDRQFF. As DNA, the CDR3 is TGTGCCAGCAGCTTAGCGCTACACGACAGGCAGTTCTTC. Full variable domain (missing parts from reference TRBV7-6 and TRBJ2-1): GAGVSQSPRYKVTKRGQDVALRCDPISGHVSLYWYRQALGQGPEFLTYFNYEAQQDKSGLPNDRFSAERPEGSISTLTIQRTEQRDSAMYRCASSLALHDRQFFGPGTRLTVL.

This clonotype was detected only a few times. The gene calls are TRBV7-8 and TRBJ2-2; possibly TRBD1 or TRBD2 for D (5 bases each). V was cut by 7 bases and J by 1 base, with 25 bases left in between. The CDR3 has 19 amino acids. The germline V gene encodes CDR1 SGHVS and CDR2 FQNEAQ. The CDR3 nucleotides read TGTGCCAGCATCCCCTCCCAGAACACCCGGGGCGGGAACACCGGGGAGCTGTTTTTT. Translation: CASIPSQNTRGGNTGELFF.

This clonotype was seen ten or more times. V usage is TRBV4-3 and J usage is TRBJ2-2; D perhaps matches TRBD2 (6 bases). The V and J ends lost 1 base and 0 bases respectively, with 12 bases between them. The germline V gene has CDR1 LGHNA and CDR2 YSLEER. This CDR3 contains 17 residues. In DNA, the CDR3 is TGCGCCAGCAGCCAAGCCTTTCCGGGAGCGAACACCGGGGAGCTGTTTTTT. The encoded protein is CASSQAFPGANTGELFF.

This clonotype was observed many times. V is TRBV5-5 and J is TRBJ2-3; D gene unclear. V was shortened by 0 bases and J by 6 bases, with 11 bases between the two germline ends. Germline V CDR1 and CDR2: SGHKS, YYEKEE (reference sequence). CDR3 length: 14 amino acids. In nucleotides, the CDR3 is TGTGCCAGCAGCTTGGGCCCGGGCAGGGATACGCAGTATTTT. Its translation is CASSLGPGRDTQYF.

This clonotype showed up many times. The chain combines TRBV7-9 with TRBJ1-3; 7 positions agree with TRBD1. CDR1 is SEHNR, CDR2 FQNEAQ, per germline (reference sequence). V was pared by 3 bases and J by 4 bases, with 6 bases of the junction left unmatched. There are 15 residues in the CDR3. The CDR3 nucleotides are TGTGCCAGCAGCTTGCTGGGACAGATAGGAAACACCATATATTTT. The encoded protein is CASSLLGQIGNTIYF.

This clonotype was counted at least ten times. A junction boundary mismatches the germline segment, possibly from a read error. This chain's CDR3 is CASGFGRGRGITDTQYF. The CDR3 DNA reads TGTGCTAGCGGTTTCGGCCGGGGGAGGGGAATCACAGATACGCAGTATTTT. The rearrangement uses TRBV12-5 and TRBJ2-3, with 7 bases aligning to TRBD2. Germline V gives CDR1 LGHNT, CDR2 FRNRAP. CDR3 size: 17 residues.

The gene calls are TRBV20-1 and TRBJ1-5; D remains ambiguous. The CDR3 contains 13 residues. The germline gives CDR1 DFQATT, CDR2 SNEGSKA (reference sequence). The germline V and J ends were trimmed by 6 bases and 0 bases, with 9 bases remaining between them. The CDR3: CSARASSNQPQHF. The CDR3 DNA sequence: TGCAGTGCGAGGGCATCTAGCAATCAGCCCCAGCATTTT.